This T cell receptor beta chain was documented in a study of T cell responses to AZD1222 COVID-19 vaccine. CDR1 and CDR2 from the germline V gene are MGHRA and YSYEKL. This CDR3 contains 15 residues. V was pared by 5 bases and J by 4 bases, with 15 bases between. This table comes from immunoSEQ multiplex PCR, and its TCRdb copy is limited to in-frame clones, with some not included. The sample carries approximately 120,000 clones, roughly 90% recorded once. Worth noting for this clone: Its antigen is undetermined.

Study-wide findings and caveats: Most donors were white British, females outnumbered males, and clonal diversity was possibly underestimated.

The clonotype originates from an adult in good health. Sequencing was performed on peripheral blood, taken on day 0 of AZD1222 vaccination. The chain is built from TRBV4-1 and TRBJ2-1; no clear D. CDR3 sequence (DNA): TGCGCCAGCAGCGGAGAGAGGAAAAGATACAATGAGCAGTTCTTC. It codes for CASSGERKRYNEQFF.